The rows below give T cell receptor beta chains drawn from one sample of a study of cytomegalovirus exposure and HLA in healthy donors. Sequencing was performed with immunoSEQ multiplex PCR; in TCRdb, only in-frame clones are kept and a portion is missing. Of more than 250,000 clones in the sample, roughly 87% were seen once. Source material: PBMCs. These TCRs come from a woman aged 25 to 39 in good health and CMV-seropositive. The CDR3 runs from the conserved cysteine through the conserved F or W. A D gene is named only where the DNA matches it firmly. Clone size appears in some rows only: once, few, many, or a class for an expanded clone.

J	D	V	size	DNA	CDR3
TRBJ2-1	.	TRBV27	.	TGTGCCAGCAGTTTGTCTAGCCCGACTGAGCAGTTCTTC	CASSLSSPTEQFF
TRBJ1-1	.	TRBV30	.	TGTGCCTGGACCGCCGGGGGGGCTGAAGCTTTCTTT	CAWTAGGAEAFF
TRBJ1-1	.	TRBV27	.	TGTGCCAGCAGTTTACAACTGAACACTGAAGCTTTCTTT	CASSLQLNTEAFF
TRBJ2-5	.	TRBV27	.	TGTGCCAGCAGCTATAGGAGGGGAGAGACCCAGTACTTC	CASSYRRGETQYF
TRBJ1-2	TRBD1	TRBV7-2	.	TGTGCCAGCAGCTTAGTTAGTCGACAGGGTGGAGGCTACACCTTC	CASSLVSRQGGGYTF
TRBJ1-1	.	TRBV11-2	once	TGTGCCAGCAGCCGAGGTATTGGTGTCGGTGAAGCTTTCTTT	CASSRGIGVGEAFF
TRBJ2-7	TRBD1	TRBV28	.	TGTGCCAGCAGGTGGACAGGTGGGGACCAGTACTTC	CASRWTGGDQYF
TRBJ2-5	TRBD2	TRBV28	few	TGTGCCAGCAGTTTGACTAGCGGGGGGCAAGAGACCCAGTACTTC	CASSLTSGGQETQYF
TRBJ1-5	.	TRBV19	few	TGTGCCAGTAGTATCGGGAGGCCCAATCAGCCCCAGCATTTT	CASSIGRPNQPQHF
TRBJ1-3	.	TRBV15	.	TGTGCCACCAGCAGAGCCCCTGGAAACACCATATATTTT	CATSRAPGNTIYF